This T cell receptor beta chain came from a study of cytomegalovirus exposure and HLA in healthy donors. V was pared by 1 base and J by 3 bases, with 2 bases of the junction left unmatched. The CDR3 extends over 14 amino acids. In germline, CDR1 is SGHTA, CDR2 FQGNSA. The PCR used 60 Vbeta and 13 Jbeta primers. Sequenced by immunoSEQ multiplex PCR; TCRdb stores in-frame clones only, minus some. This sample has 95,000 to 150,000 clones, with approximately 72% found just once. The TCR comes from a woman in her thirties or forties in good health and CMV-seropositive. The rearrangement links TRBV7-2 to TRBJ2-7, with TRBD2 identical over 8 bases. Material for sequencing was PBMCs. The CDR3 region is CASSLGGGLYEQYF. The CDR3 DNA sequence: TGTGCCAGCAGCTTAGGCGGGGGGCTCTACGAGCAGTACTTC. The variable domain in full, with the rest retrieved from reference TRBV7-2 and TRBJ2-7, is GAGVSQSPSNKVTEKGKDVELRCDPISGHTALYWYRQSLGQGLEFLIYFQGNSAPDKSGLPSDRFSAERTGGSVSTLTIQRTQQEDSAVYLCASSLGGGLYEQYFGPGTRLTVT.